Each of the 14 T cell receptor beta chains below was sequenced from the same sample in a study of CD4 and CD8 cells across lung adenocarcinoma regions. TCRdb re-called the PCR reads with MiXCR, one entry per CDR3 protein. In the table there are about 19,000 distinct CDR3 sequences, roughly half of which are singletons. Sequenced: CD8+ T cells from the center of a lung tumor. The receptors come from a female donor with lung adenocarcinoma. The CD4 and CD8 labels of this study may be unreliable.

The chain links TRBV10-2 to TRBJ2-5; TRBD2 might be the D (6 bases). With the DNA end fitting TRBJ2-3 better, the J assignment may be wrong. The CDR3 consists of 14 residues. Looked up from germline, CDR1 is WSHSY and CDR2 is SAAADI. CDR3 amino acids: CAGSEGGDEETQYF. DNA of the CDR3: TGCGCGGGCAGCGAGGGCGGGGACGAAGAGACCCAGTATTTT.

The CDR3 reads CASSDSPGGLAEAFF. In nucleotides, the CDR3 is TGTGCCAGCAGTGACTCCCCAGGGGGCTTAGCTGAAGCTTTCTTT. The chain links TRBV6-4 to TRBJ1-1; the match to TRBD1 covers 8 bases. V was clipped by 0 bases and J by 6 bases; unmatched bases: 6. Germline CDR1 reads MRHNA; CDR2 reads SNTAGT. The CDR3 has 15 residues.

The V gene is TRBV30, the J gene TRBJ2-1; 8 bases align to TRBD2. V shed 5 bases and J 10 bases; nucleotides not matched to a gene: 16. Germline assignment: CDR1 GTSNPN and CDR2 SVGIG (reference sequence). This CDR3 is built from 15 residues. The CDR3 here is CAWGSGRGAQREQFF. CDR3 in DNA: TGTGCCTGGGGATCCGGGCGGGGGGCCCAAAGAGAGCAGTTCTTC.

The chain is built from TRBV10-3 and TRBJ1-4; 7 bases line up with TRBD1. J gave up 5 bases and V 11 bases, and 5 bases lay outside the gene matches. CDR1 is ENHRY and CDR2 is SYGVKD in the germline V gene. The CDR3 has 12 amino acids. The DNA of the CDR3 is TGTGCCGCGGGACAGAGAAATGAAAAACTGTTTTTT. This encodes CAAGQRNEKLFF.

This chain uses TRBV7-2 with TRBJ2-3, with no clear D. This CDR3 has 14 amino acids. The ends were cut back, 1 base at V and 2 bases at J, with 7 bases in the middle. The germline gives CDR1 SGHTA, CDR2 FQGNSA. DNA for the CDR3: TGTGCCAGCAGCTTAGACAAACCCACAGATACGCAGTATTTT. Its protein product is CASSLDKPTDTQYF.

Concerning this clonotype itself: A much bigger clone sits one base away, suggesting this may be a read error. The chain uses TRBV27 and TRBJ2-1; TRBD1 or TRBD2 may be the D gene (7 bases each). The better agreement between TRBJ2-5 and the DNA end casts doubt on the J call. This CDR3 has 17 amino acids. Germline V gene sequence: CDR1 MNHEY, CDR2 SMNVEV (reference sequence). In DNA, the CDR3 is TGTGCCAGCGGGGCCAGGGGGGGGGGGGTGGGACAAGAGACCCAGTACTTC. It yields the protein CASGARGGGVGQETQYF.

The sample holds one count of this clonotype. An end of the junction does not agree with germline; a read error may underlie this. The chain joins TRBV11-2 to TRBJ2-4; tentatively, D is TRBD2 (7 bases). The CDR3 is 16 residues long. CDR1 SGHAT and CDR2 FQNNGV come from the germline V gene. CDR3 nucleotides: TGTGCCAGCAGGGGGCTCGGGGGGCGGGCCAAAGACATTCAGTACTTC. Its protein is CASRGLGGRAKDIQYF.

This clonotype came up once. J is TRBJ2-1 and V is TRBV27, with TRBD2 matching 13 bases. This CDR3 comprises 16 residues. The germline V gene encodes CDR1 MNHEY and CDR2 SMNVEV (reference sequence). V trimming: 5 bases; J trimming: 6 bases; junction bases outside the gene matches: 7. This CDR3 reads CASSTRTSGSTNEQFF. CDR3 coding DNA: TGTGCCAGCAGTACCCGGACTAGCGGGAGCACCAATGAGCAGTTCTTC.

V gene TRBV10-1 combines with J gene TRBJ1-2; D perhaps matches TRBD1 (5 bases). Germline assignment: CDR1 WNHNN and CDR2 SYGVQD (reference sequence). The CDR3 sequence is 12 residues long. Trimming removed 3 bases at V and 4 bases at J, with 6 bases between. DNA for the CDR3: TGCGCCAGCAGTGACGGGGCCTATGGCTACACCTTC. Its protein is CASSDGAYGYTF.

The V and J genes are TRBV6-5 and TRBJ2-1, with a possible D match to TRBD2 (6 bases). The CDR3 is made up of 16 amino acids. Germline V lookup: CDR1 MNHEY, CDR2 SVGAGI. The V gene lost 0 bases and the J gene lost 3 bases, with 12 bases spanning the gap. CDR3 nucleotides: TGTGCCAGCAGTTACTCGATGGTAGCGGACTACAATGAGCAGTTCTTC. Its protein is CASSYSMVADYNEQFF.

A few counts support this clonotype. The CDR3 sequence is CASSEAARFQGSPLHF. The CDR3 DNA sequence: TGTGCCAGCAGTGAAGCGGCCCGCTTTCAAGGGTCACCCCTCCACTTT. The chain links TRBV6-1 to TRBJ1-6; D unclear. The CDR3 runs 16 residues. Trimming cost V 0 bases and J 10 bases, with 16 bases left between them. The germline V gene has CDR1 MNHNS and CDR2 SASEGT.

This clonotype was seen only a few times. V and J are TRBV14 and TRBJ1-1, with D perhaps TRBD1 (5 bases). Trimming stripped 4 bases from V and 0 bases from J, with 9 bases between. The CDR3 spans 14 residues. CDR1 and CDR2 from the germline V gene are SGHDN and FVKESK. The CDR3 nucleotides are TGTGCCAGCAGCCTCTTGGGGGTGAACACTGAAGCTTTCTTT. It translates to CASSLLGVNTEAFF.

The sample holds many counts of this clonotype. The V call is TRBV25-1, the J call TRBJ2-1; D remains unclear. The J call may be in error: the DNA end matches TRBJ2-5 better. The germline CDR1 and CDR2 sequences are MGHDK and SYGVNS. The CDR3 has 14 amino acids. The CDR3 spells CASSGKVWRETQYF. In nucleotides, the CDR3 is TGTGCCAGCAGTGGAAAGGTTTGGCGAGAGACCCAGTACTTC.

Within the sample, this clonotype is medium-sized. The chain couples TRBV6-5 to TRBJ2-1, with TRBD2 as a possible D gene (5 bases). There are 18 residues in the CDR3. V was cut by 4 bases and J by 0 bases, with 19 bases left in between. Germline V gene lookup returns CDR1 MNHEY and CDR2 SVGAGI. The CDR3 bases are TGTGCCAGCAGTTTCGGTCTACAGCGGTTGAGCTCCTACAATGAGCAGTTCTTC. Translating it yields CASSFGLQRLSSYNEQFF.